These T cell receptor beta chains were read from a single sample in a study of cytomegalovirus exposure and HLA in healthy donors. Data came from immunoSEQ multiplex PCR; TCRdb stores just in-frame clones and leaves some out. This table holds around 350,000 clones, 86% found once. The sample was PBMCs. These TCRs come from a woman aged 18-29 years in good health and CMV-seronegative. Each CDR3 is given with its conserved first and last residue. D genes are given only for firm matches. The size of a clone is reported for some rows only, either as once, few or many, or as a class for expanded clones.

CASSLSFEAGADTIYF	TGCGCCAGCAGCTTGTCCTTCGAAGCGGGAGCGGACACCATATATTTT	TRBV5-1	.	.	TRBJ1-3
CASSLTGGLMVAFF	TGTGCCAGCAGTTTAACGGGGGGGCTGATGGTAGCTTTCTTT	TRBV28	few	.	TRBJ1-1
CASSVGDSSGNTIYF	TGTGCCAGCAGCGTAGGAGACAGCTCTGGAAACACCATATATTTT	TRBV9	.	.	TRBJ1-3
CASSLGLAGGGQETQYF	TGTGCCAGCAGCTTAGGACTAGCGGGAGGTGGACAAGAGACCCAGTACTTC	TRBV7-2	once	TRBD2	TRBJ2-5
CACYNQGKGSYEQYF	TGTGCCTGCTACAACCAGGGGAAGGGATCCTACGAGCAGTACTTC	TRBV30	.	.	TRBJ2-7
CASSLAPQGARETQYF	TGTGCCAGCAGCTTAGCGCCGCAGGGGGCGCGGGAGACCCAGTACTTC	TRBV7-9	.	TRBD1	TRBJ2-5
CASSLRDTRTDTQYF	TGTGCCAGTAGTTTGAGGGACACCCGCACAGATACGCAGTATTTT	TRBV19	.	.	TRBJ2-3
CASSSRGNTEAFF	TGTGCCAGCAGCTCGCGGGGGAACACTGAAGCTTTCTTT	TRBV5-4	.	.	TRBJ1-1
CASSLLRETPDTQYF	TGTGCCAGCAGTTTACTGCGGGAGACCCCAGATACGCAGTATTTT	TRBV28	.	TRBD2	TRBJ2-3
CASSEEFTDGYTF	TGTGCCAGCAGTGAAGAGTTTACGGATGGCTACACCTTC	TRBV6-1	.	.	TRBJ1-2
CASSWAVGAISYEQYF	TGTGCCAGCAGTTGGGCTGTGGGGGCAATCTCCTACGAGCAGTACTTC	TRBV6-5	.	.	TRBJ2-7
CASSLVRLHEQYF	TGTGCCAGCAGCTTAGTCAGACTGCACGAGCAGTACTTC	TRBV13	.	.	TRBJ2-7
CSVMLGGSYEQFF	TGCAGCGTTATGCTTGGCGGGAGCTATGAGCAGTTCTTC	TRBV29-1	.	TRBD2	TRBJ2-1
CATGGPLSGVGQETQYF	TGTGCCACCGGAGGGCCCCTTAGCGGGGTAGGCCAAGAGACCCAGTACTTC	TRBV2	.	TRBD2	TRBJ2-5
CASSPTGGGYTGELFF	TGCGCCAGCAGCCCAACCGGCGGGGGGTACACCGGGGAGCTGTTTTTT	TRBV5-1	.	TRBD2	TRBJ2-2
CASSNPFKGSNTEAFF	TGTGCCAGCAGCAACCCCTTTAAGGGGTCGAACACTGAAGCTTTCTTT	TRBV7-6	.	.	TRBJ1-1
CASSLIGTNQPQHF	TGTGCCAGCAGCCTGATAGGGACTAATCAGCCCCAGCATTTT	TRBV28	.	.	TRBJ1-5
CASSLWQAEAYGYTF	TGTGCCAGCAGTTTGTGGCAGGCGGAGGCCTATGGCTACACCTTC	TRBV28	.	.	TRBJ1-2
CATSRTQGNGVRIEAFF	TGTGCCACCAGCAGAACACAGGGGAACGGGGTCAGGATTGAAGCTTTCTTT	TRBV15	.	TRBD1	TRBJ1-1
CSVVGGVYEDSYNEQFF	TGCAGCGTTGTTGGGGGGGTCTATGAGGACAGCTACAATGAGCAGTTCTTC	TRBV29-1	.	.	TRBJ2-1
CASRRVANTEAFF	TGTGCCAGCCGGAGGGTAGCGAACACTGAAGCTTTCTTT	TRBV18	.	.	TRBJ1-1
CASRGDTTTDTQYF	TGCGCCAGCAGAGGGGACACGACCACAGATACGCAGTATTTT	TRBV10-1	few	.	TRBJ2-3
CASTSWAALAGGRGTGELFF	TGTGCCAGCACCAGTTGGGCGGCACTAGCGGGGGGGCGTGGCACCGGGGAGCTGTTTTTT	TRBV7-8	.	TRBD2	TRBJ2-2
CASSRHRLAGDYEQYF	TGTGCCAGCAGCCGACATCGACTAGCGGGAGATTACGAGCAGTACTTC	TRBV7-8	.	TRBD2	TRBJ2-7
CASSQGQHSSYNEQFF	TGCGCCAGCAGCCAAGGACAGCATAGCTCCTACAATGAGCAGTTCTTC	TRBV4-1	.	.	TRBJ2-1
CASSQDWDSIYGYTF	TGTGCCAGCAGCCAAGATTGGGACAGTATCTATGGCTACACCTTC	TRBV14	.	TRBD1	TRBJ1-2
CASSTTGQYNNEQFF	TGTGCCAGCAGTACCACGGGACAGTATAACAATGAGCAGTTCTTC	TRBV28	.	TRBD1	TRBJ2-1
CASTRTRAQPQHF	TGTGCCAGCACCCGGACAAGGGCTCAGCCCCAGCATTTT	TRBV28	few	.	TRBJ1-5
CASSSRMSGRAYEQYF	TGTGCCAGCAGTTCCCGAATGAGCGGGAGGGCCTACGAGCAGTACTTC	TRBV27	.	TRBD2	TRBJ2-7